Reported below is one TCR beta chain. These data belong to a study of blood T cell repertoires in COVID-19. Per the authors' pipeline: By means of reference gene primer amplification, nucleated cell counts were estimated. Only in-frame clones appear in the TCRdb table, and some are missing; sequencing was by immunoSEQ multiplex PCR. V and J calls and clone size come straight from that table; D and trimming were deduced from the DNA. Among 60,000 to 85,000 clones listed, 80% to 90% were seen once. The V gene's germline CDR1 is SGDLS and CDR2 YYNGEE. The CDR3 extends over 13 amino acids. Deletions cut 6 bases from V and 6 bases from J, with 10 bases between.

The receptor comes from a woman in her sixties with acute or convalescent COVID-19. The rearrangement links TRBV9 to TRBJ1-6; the D gene is possibly TRBD1 (5 bases). The sequenced sample consisted of peripheral blood. CDR3: CASKEGPNSPLHF. The CDR3, as DNA: TGTGCCAGCAAGGAGGGACCTAATTCACCCCTCCACTTT.